The 2 T cell receptor beta chains presented below share a single source sample, sequenced in a study of cytomegalovirus exposure and HLA in healthy donors. Assay: immunoSEQ multiplex PCR; the TCRdb copy retains only in-frame clones and omits some. Among some 200,000 clones listed, 65% to 90% were seen once. Input material: PBMCs. The receptors shown here come from a woman under 40 in good health and CMV-seropositive.

The chain uses TRBV6-1 and TRBJ2-3; D call uncertain. The ends were cut back, 7 bases at V and 0 bases at J, with 11 bases in the middle. The CDR3 spans 14 residues. CDR1 MNHNS and CDR2 SASEGT come from the germline V gene. CDR3 region: CASTPGFSTDTQYF. CDR3 bases: TGTGCCAGCACCCCGGGTTTTAGCACAGATACGCAGTATTTT.

The rearrangement uses TRBV28 and TRBJ2-1; 7 bases align to TRBD2. Germline V lookup: CDR1 MDHEN, CDR2 SYDVKM. The J segment lost 5 bases and the V segment lost 6 bases, leaving 13 bases of the junction unmatched. This CDR3 contains 16 residues. CDR3 amino acids: CASRGTGLGTNNEQFF. The CDR3 region has the DNA TGTGCCAGCAGGGGCACCGGACTAGGCACGAACAATGAGCAGTTCTTC.